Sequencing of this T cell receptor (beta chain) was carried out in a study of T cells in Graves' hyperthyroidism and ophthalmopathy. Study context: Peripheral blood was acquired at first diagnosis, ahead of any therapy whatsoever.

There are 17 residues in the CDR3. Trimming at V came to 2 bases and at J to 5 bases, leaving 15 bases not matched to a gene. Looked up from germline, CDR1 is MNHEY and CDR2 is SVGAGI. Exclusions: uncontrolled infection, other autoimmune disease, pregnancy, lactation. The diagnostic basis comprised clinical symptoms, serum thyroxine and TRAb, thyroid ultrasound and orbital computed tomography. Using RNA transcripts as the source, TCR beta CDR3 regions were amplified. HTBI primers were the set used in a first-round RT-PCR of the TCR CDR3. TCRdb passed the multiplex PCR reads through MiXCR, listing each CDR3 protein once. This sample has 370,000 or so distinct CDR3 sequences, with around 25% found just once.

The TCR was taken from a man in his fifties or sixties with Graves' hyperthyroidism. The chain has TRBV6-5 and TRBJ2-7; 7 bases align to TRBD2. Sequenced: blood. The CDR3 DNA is TGTGCCAGCAGTTACGGTCGTGGTGGGAGGGCCGTCGACGAGCAGTACTTC. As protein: CASSYGRGGRAVDEQYF.